This T cell receptor beta chain was obtained from a study of T cell repertoires in ileal Crohn's disease. Study-level background: Under 40% were active smokers at surgery; median disease duration was around 7.9 years. Operated complications were stricturing disease (around 60%) and penetrating disease (roughly 39%). Study results and caveats: High-frequency clones were more common in sorted CD8 than CD4 cells. All patients with clonality above 26.8% had endoscopic recurrence.

The length of the CDR3 is 15 residues. With V trimmed by 0 bases and J by 4 bases, 4 bases remained unmatched. Before sorting, lamina propria lymphocytes were separated from surgical specimens by density gradient. Repertoires were generated with immunoSEQ multiplex PCR, while TCRdb's copy carries only in-frame clones and drops some. The sample carries approximately 5,400 clones, 88% recorded once. About this clone itself: Antigen specificity is unknown.

This receptor was identified in an adult with Crohn's disease. Some clones in this sample may be carry-over from other donors' samples. Material: CD4+ T cells from ileum. The rearrangement joins TRBV23-1 to TRBJ2-3; 7 nucleotides match TRBD2. TRBV23-1 is reported as an ORF; its role is uncertain. The CDR3 DNA reads TGCGCCAGCAGTCAATCTGGCGGGAGAGCAGATACGCAGTATTTT. Translated, it gives CASSQSGGRADTQYF.